This TCR beta chain is drawn from a study of post-analysis software for immune sequencing data. Turning to the study itself: Patients had relapsing-remitting, secondary progressive or progressive-relapsing multiple sclerosis; some lacked subtype. Study results and caveats: Controls had significantly higher normalized Chao1 diversity than multiple sclerosis patients. A handful of TRBV segments appeared more often in patients than in controls, and TRBV5-6, TRBV5-1 and TRBV20-1 were among these.

Unique molecular identifiers were built into the TCR beta cDNA libraries. Yield was some 540,000 cDNA molecules from approximately 0.91 to 9.4 million T cells. TCRdb analysed the PCR reads with MiXCR anew, one entry per CDR3 protein. The data contain more than 450,000 distinct CDR3 sequences, roughly 47% of them singletons. V trimming: 0 bases; J trimming: 2 bases; junction bases outside the gene matches: 5. Germline CDR1 and CDR2: SGHRS and YFSETQ. This CDR3 has 16 residues. Note on this clonotype: Its antigen is undetermined.

The sample comprised blood. The receptor was isolated from a girl aged 5-17 years with multiple sclerosis. J is TRBJ2-5 and V is TRBV5-1; the match to TRBD2 covers 9 bases. This chain's CDR3 is CASSLVLAGEQETQYF. In DNA form, the CDR3 reads TGCGCCAGCAGCTTGGTCTTAGCGGGGGAGCAAGAGACCCAGTACTTC.